The source of this T cell receptor beta chain is a study of T cells in Graves' hyperthyroidism and ophthalmopathy. Study outcomes and limitations: Also found in blood were most expanded thyroid clonotypes above 0.001. The model made its ophthalmopathy prediction, and onset followed a median around 6.5 months later.

Germline CDR1 is DFQATT and CDR2 is SNEGSKA (reference sequence). The length of the CDR3 is 16 residues. Between the trimmed V and J ends, which lost 2 bases and 0 bases, there was a span of 16 bases. The CDR3 regions of TCR beta were amplified from RNA transcripts. The HTBI primer set served for first-round RT-PCR of the TCR CDR3. One entry per CDR3 protein, called by TCRdb with MiXCR from the multiplex PCR reads. The table shows roughly 200,000 distinct CDR3 sequences, with about 17% occurring only once. This clonotype was observed at least ten times. What it binds is unknown. V usage is TRBV20-1 and J usage is TRBJ2-5; D tentatively fits TRBD1 or TRBD2 (5 bases each). The sample consisted of blood. This TCR was recovered from a man in his forties with Graves' hyperthyroidism. The CDR3 loop is CSARRDGAQYQETQYF. Written as DNA, the CDR3 is TGCAGTGCTAGAAGGGACGGGGCTCAGTACCAAGAGACCCAGTACTTC.